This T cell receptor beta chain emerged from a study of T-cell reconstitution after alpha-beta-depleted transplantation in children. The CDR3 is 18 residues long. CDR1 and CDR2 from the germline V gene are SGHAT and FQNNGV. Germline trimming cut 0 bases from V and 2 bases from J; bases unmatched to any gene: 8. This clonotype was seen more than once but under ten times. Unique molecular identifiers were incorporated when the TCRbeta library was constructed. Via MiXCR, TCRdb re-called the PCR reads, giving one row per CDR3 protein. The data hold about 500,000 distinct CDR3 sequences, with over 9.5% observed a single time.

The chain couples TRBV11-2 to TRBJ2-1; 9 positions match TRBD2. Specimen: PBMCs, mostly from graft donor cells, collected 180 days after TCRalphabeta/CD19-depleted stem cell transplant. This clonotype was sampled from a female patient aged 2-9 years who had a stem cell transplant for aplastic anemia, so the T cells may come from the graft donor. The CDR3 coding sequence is TGTGCCAGCAGCTTAGATACCCTAGCGGGGACCCCCTACAATGAGCAGTTCTTC. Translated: CASSLDTLAGTPYNEQFF.